The 19 T cell receptor beta chains below come from one sample, sequenced in a study of T cell responses to AZD1222 COVID-19 vaccine. Method: immunoSEQ multiplex PCR; TCRdb's copy keeps in-frame clones and lacks some. Of more than 80,000 clones listed, just over 90% are singletons. The sequencing here drew on peripheral blood, taken on day 0 of AZD1222 vaccination. Receptor source: an adult in good health.

CDR3 amino acids: CASSPRWGNEKLFF. The CDR3 bases are TGTGCCAGCAGCCCCCGTTGGGGAAATGAAAAACTGTTTTTT. V is TRBV13 and J is TRBJ1-4; D ambiguous. The V gene lost 5 bases and the J gene lost 5 bases, with 12 bases spanning the gap. CDR1 is PRHDT, CDR2 FYEKMQ, per germline (reference sequence). This CDR3 has 14 residues.

The chain joins TRBV5-1 to TRBJ2-1; D may be TRBD1 (5 bases). V was clipped by 0 bases and J by 0 bases, with 10 bases between them. This CDR3 is built from 16 residues. Per germline, CDR1 SGHRS and CDR2 YFSETQ. The CDR3: CASSLADQGSYNEQFF. In nucleotides, the CDR3 is TGCGCCAGCAGCTTGGCGGACCAGGGCTCCTACAATGAGCAGTTCTTC.

The CDR3 here is CASSLTGGLGQPQHF. CDR3 nucleotides: TGTGCCAGCAGCTTAACGGGGGGCTTAGGGCAGCCCCAGCATTTT. The V gene is TRBV7-2, the J gene TRBJ1-5, with D possibly being TRBD1 (6 bases). Per the germline V gene, CDR1 is SGHTA and CDR2 is FQGNSA. With 2 bases removed from V and 7 bases from J, the gap between germline ends came to 15 bases. CDR3 size: 15 residues. Full variable domain (missing parts from reference TRBV7-2 and TRBJ1-5): GAGVSQSPSNKVTEKGKDVELRCDPISGHTALYWYRQSLGQGLEFLIYFQGNSAPDKSGLPSDRFSAERTGGSVSTLTIQRTQQEDSAVYLCASSLTGGLGQPQHFGDGTRLSIL.

This chain joins TRBV5-4 and TRBJ2-7; TRBD1 might be the D (6 bases). V was shortened by 0 bases and J by 2 bases, with 6 bases between the two germline ends. The CDR3 has 13 amino acids. Germline V gene lookup returns CDR1 SGHNT and CDR2 YYREEE (reference sequence). The CDR3 reads CASSLDRAYEQYF. In nucleotides, the CDR3 is TGTGCCAGCAGCTTGGACAGGGCCTACGAGCAGTACTTC.

The chain is built from TRBV10-3 and TRBJ1-1, with 11 bases identical to TRBD1. The V gene end was trimmed by 9 bases and the J gene end by 4 bases; junction bases not matched to a gene: 4. The CDR3 has 13 residues. The germline V gene encodes CDR1 ENHRY and CDR2 SYGVKD. The CDR3 nucleotides are TGTGCCATTGGGACAGGGGGGGGCACTGAAGCTTTCTTT. It specifies CAIGTGGGTEAFF.

This clone was recorded only once. The gene calls are TRBV9 and TRBJ1-3; TRBD1 is a possible D gene (6 bases). With 4 bases removed from V and 1 base from J, the gap between germline ends came to 15 bases. CDR3 size: 16 residues. Germline assignment: CDR1 SGDLS and CDR2 YYNGEE. The CDR3 is CASSSDGGASGNTIYF. In nucleotides, the CDR3 is TGTGCCAGCAGCTCGGATGGGGGGGCGTCTGGAAACACCATATATTTT.

The gene calls are TRBV19 and TRBJ1-1; no firm D call. Germline lookup yields CDR1 LNHDA and CDR2 SQIVND (reference sequence). V dropped 3 bases and J dropped 1 base, with 12 bases sitting between them. The CDR3 totals 15 residues. Written as DNA, the CDR3 is TGTGCCAGTAGTATGCCTGGCGGCGAGAACACTGAAGCTTTCTTT. Residues: CASSMPGGENTEAFF. Using reference TRBV19 and TRBJ1-1 for the parts outside the CDR3, the full variable domain is DGGITQSPKYLFRKEGQNVTLSCEQNLNHDAMYWYRQDPGQGLRLIYYSQIVNDFQKGDIAEGYSVSREKKESFPLTVTSAQKNPTAFYLCASSMPGGENTEAFFGQGTRLTVV.

The chain uses TRBV28 and TRBJ2-5; D not resolved. The CDR3 length is 13 residues. The ends were cut back, 3 bases at V and 2 bases at J, with 7 bases in the middle. Per the germline V gene, CDR1 is MDHEN and CDR2 is SYDVKM. Written as DNA, the CDR3 is TGTGCCAGCAGTTTCGTCGGTCAAGAGACCCAGTACTTC. It specifies CASSFVGQETQYF.

V gene TRBV7-3 combines with J gene TRBJ1-6; D gene uncertain. Trimming shortened V by 0 bases and J by 4 bases, and 7 bases separated the two germline ends. Germline values: CDR1 SGHTA, CDR2 FQGTGA. CDR3 length: 15 amino acids. The DNA of the CDR3 is TGTGCCAGCAGCTTAACCCCCTTGTATAATTCACCCCTCCACTTT. It translates to CASSLTPLYNSPLHF.

This chain links TRBV7-3 with TRBJ2-1; 10 bases map to TRBD2. Germline CDR1 is SGHTA and CDR2 is FQGTGA. V was clipped by 4 bases and J by 5 bases; unmatched bases: 8. The CDR3 covers 16 residues. The CDR3 coding sequence is TGTGCCAGCAGCTCATTAGCGGGGGGACACAACAATGAGCAGTTCTTC. It specifies CASSSLAGGHNNEQFF.

The sample holds one count of this clone. The chain has TRBV11-2 and TRBJ2-7, with D possibly being TRBD1 (5 bases). The CDR3 totals 13 residues. Trimming removed 2 bases at V and 2 bases at J, with 7 bases between. From germline, CDR1 is SGHAT and CDR2 FQNNGV. The CDR3 DNA follows: TGTGCCAGCAGCTTACAGACAGCCTACGAGCAGTACTTC. Translated, it gives CASSLQTAYEQYF.

CDR3 bases: TGTGCCACCAGTGATTTTCAAGGGATTCGCGGCAGGGGGCCCCCCATTCTTATCTACGAGCAGTACTTC. This encodes CATSDFQGIRGRGPPILIYEQYF. The chain uses TRBV24-1 and TRBJ2-7, with 8 positions matching TRBD1. After removal of 1 base from V and 3 bases from J, the junction contained 28 bases not matched to a gene. Per germline, CDR1 KGHDR and CDR2 SFDVKD. The CDR3 extends over 23 amino acids.

This rearrangement joins TRBV7-9 to TRBJ2-7; D remains unclear. CDR3 length equals 11 residues. The germline V and J ends were trimmed by 4 bases and 4 bases, with 5 bases remaining between them. Germline lookup yields CDR1 SEHNR and CDR2 FQNEAQ (reference sequence). Written as DNA, the CDR3 is TGTGCCAGCAGCTCGACTTACGAGCAGTACTTC. Amino acid sequence: CASSSTYEQYF.

J is TRBJ1-2 and V is TRBV11-3; possibly TRBD1 for D (5 bases). Germline V gene sequence: CDR1 SGHNT, CDR2 YENEEA. The CDR3 extends over 16 amino acids. The V end was cut by 5 bases, the J end by 2 bases, with 18 bases between. The CDR3 loop reads CASSPRGEGKNYGYTF. The CDR3 nucleotides are TGTGCCAGCAGCCCCCGGGGGGAGGGCAAGAACTATGGCTACACCTTC.

The rearrangement joins TRBV7-6 to TRBJ1-3; D is perhaps TRBD1 (6 bases). There are 16 residues in the CDR3. V was cut by 1 base and J by 1 base, with 11 bases left in between. Germline CDR1 reads SGHVS; CDR2 reads FNYEAQ. CDR3 region: CASSLGPTGSGNTIYF. Written as DNA, the CDR3 is TGTGCCAGCAGCTTAGGCCCGACAGGTTCTGGAAACACCATATATTTT.

CDR3 sequence reads: CASSPRREQFF. As DNA, the CDR3 is TGTGCCAGCAGTCCGAGGCGGGAGCAGTTCTTC. The rearrangement joins TRBV6-2 or TRBV6-3 to TRBJ2-1; unclear D gene. The germline V and J ends were trimmed by 5 bases and 10 bases, with 9 bases remaining between them. The CDR3 spans 11 residues. Germline CDR1 reads MNHEY; CDR2 reads SVGEGT.

The rearrangement joins TRBV6-6 to TRBJ2-3; D not certain. The germline V and J ends were trimmed by 4 bases and 3 bases, with 11 bases remaining between them. The CDR3 is 14 amino acids. Germline V CDR1 and CDR2: MNHNY, SVGAGI (reference sequence). Written as DNA, the CDR3 is TGTGCCAGCAGTTCCGCGGCCCCTACAGATACGCAGTATTTT. Translation: CASSSAAPTDTQYF.

The gene calls are TRBV5-4 and TRBJ1-3; D ambiguous. This CDR3 spans 15 amino acids. V gave up 3 bases and J gave up 0 bases, with 10 bases separating them. CDR1 and CDR2 (germline): SGHNT, YYREEE (reference sequence). In nucleotides, the CDR3 is TGTGCCAGCAGCTCCGACCCCGGCTCTGGAAACACCATATATTTT. It specifies CASSSDPGSGNTIYF.

The rearrangement joins TRBV7-2 to TRBJ1-4; D might be TRBD1 (5 bases). The CDR3 sequence is 15 residues long. V was cut by 4 bases and J by 8 bases, with 17 bases left in between. Germline V lookup: CDR1 SGHTA, CDR2 FQGNSA. Here the CDR3 reads CASSSNQGGGEKLFF. CDR3 DNA: TGTGCCAGCAGCTCCAACCAGGGAGGTGGAGAAAAACTGTTTTTT.